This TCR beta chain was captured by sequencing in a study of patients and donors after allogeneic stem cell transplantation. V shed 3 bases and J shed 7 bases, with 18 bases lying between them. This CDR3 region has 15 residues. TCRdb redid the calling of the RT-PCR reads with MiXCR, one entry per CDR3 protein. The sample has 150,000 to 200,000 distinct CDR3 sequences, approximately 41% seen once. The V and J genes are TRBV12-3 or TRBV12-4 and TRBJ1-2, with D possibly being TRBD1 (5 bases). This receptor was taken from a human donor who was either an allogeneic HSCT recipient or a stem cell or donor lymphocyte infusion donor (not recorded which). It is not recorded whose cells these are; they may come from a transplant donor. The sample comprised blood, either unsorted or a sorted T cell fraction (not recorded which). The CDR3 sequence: CASSLEQGLFGGYTF. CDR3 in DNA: TGTGCCAGCAGTTTGGAGCAGGGCTTGTTTGGTGGCTACACCTTC.